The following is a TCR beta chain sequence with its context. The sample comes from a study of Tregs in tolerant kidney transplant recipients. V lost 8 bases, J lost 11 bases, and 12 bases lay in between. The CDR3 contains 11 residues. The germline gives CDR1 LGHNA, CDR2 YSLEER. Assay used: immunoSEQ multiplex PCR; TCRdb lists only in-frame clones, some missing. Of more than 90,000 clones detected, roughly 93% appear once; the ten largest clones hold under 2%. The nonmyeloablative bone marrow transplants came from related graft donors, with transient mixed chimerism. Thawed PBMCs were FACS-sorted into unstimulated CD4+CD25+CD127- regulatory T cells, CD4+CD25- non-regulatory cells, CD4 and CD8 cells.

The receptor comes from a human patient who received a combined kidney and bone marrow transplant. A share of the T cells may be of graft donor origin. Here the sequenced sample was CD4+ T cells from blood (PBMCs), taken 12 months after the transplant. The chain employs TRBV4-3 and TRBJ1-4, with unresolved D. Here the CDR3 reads CASGRYEKLFF. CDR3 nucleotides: TGCGCCAGCGGTCGGTACGAGAAACTGTTTTTT.